This entry concerns a single T cell receptor (beta chain). No antigen is known for it. These data belong to a study of T cells in Graves' hyperthyroidism and ophthalmopathy. The study, taken as a whole, reports: Patients with ophthalmopathy were separated from those with stable hyperthyroidism by a 13 V-J model. Most thyroid clonotypes expanded above 0.001 appeared in blood too.

Exclusion followed for patients with uncontrolled infection, other autoimmune disease, pregnancy or lactation. Clinical symptoms, serum thyroxine, TRAb, thyroid ultrasound and orbital computed tomography established diagnosis. Trimming at V came to 5 bases and at J to 1 base, leaving 5 bases not matched to a gene. This CDR3 comprises 14 residues. Germline CDR1 and CDR2: SGHRS and YFSETQ. Amplified TCR beta CDR3 regions derived from RNA transcripts. RT-PCR in the first round (using the HTBI primer set) targeted the TCR CDR3. TCRdb redid the calling of the multiplex PCR reads with MiXCR, one entry per CDR3 protein. This sample carries over 500,000 distinct CDR3 sequences, roughly 45% of them seen once, and the ten largest clones take about 43%.

The sample taken for sequencing was peripheral blood or thyroid tissue (not recorded which). The receptor comes from an adult woman with Graves' disease, either hyperthyroidism or ophthalmopathy (not recorded which). The chain links TRBV5-1 to TRBJ1-1; 7 nucleotides agree with TRBD1. DNA of the CDR3: TGCGCCAGCAGGTCGACAGGGAAGAACACTGAAGCTTTCTTT. Residues: CASRSTGKNTEAFF.